Presented here are 27 T cell receptor beta chains from one specimen sequenced in a study of metastatic and nonmetastatic thyroid tumors. No patient received treatment before thyroid surgery. TCRdb reprocessed the PCR reads using MiXCR. The table records some 18,000 clones, under 45% of them present only once. The sample taken for sequencing was tumor tissue. The receptors were sampled from a female donor with papillary thyroid cancer or a benign thyroid nodule (not recorded which). Some clones in this sample may be carry-over from other donors' samples.

This clone was recorded a few times. The chain couples TRBV6-1 to TRBJ1-2; no firm D call. The CDR3 has 13 amino acids. Trimming stripped 5 bases from V and 4 bases from J, with 11 bases between. Germline CDR1 and CDR2: MNHNS and SASEGT. For the CDR3, the DNA is TGTGCCAGCAGTCCCTCGAACGGCTATGGCTACACCTTC. Translated: CASSPSNGYGYTF.

The chain joins TRBV6-1 to TRBJ1-6; TRBD1 agrees at 8 bases. The CDR3 extends over 15 amino acids. Germline CDR1 reads MNHNS; CDR2 reads SASEGT. The V gene end was trimmed by 6 bases and the J gene end by 5 bases; junction bases not matched to a gene: 6. CDR3 sequence reads: CASSRLTGDNSPLHF. The CDR3 DNA reads as TGTGCCAGCAGCCGTCTGACAGGGGATAATTCACCCCTCCACTTT.

CDR3 protein: CASSGTSGRHNEQFF. CDR3 nucleotide sequence: TGTGCCAGCAGTGGGACTAGCGGGAGGCACAATGAGCAGTTCTTC. The chain uses TRBV6-1 and TRBJ2-1, with 14 positions matching TRBD2. This CDR3 is built from 15 residues. Losses at the gene ends were 4 bases for V and 5 bases for J; bases not matched to a gene: 1. The germline CDR1 and CDR2 sequences are MNHNS and SASEGT.

The V and J genes are TRBV11-2 and TRBJ2-3; 9 positions match TRBD2. Germline V lookup: CDR1 SGHAT, CDR2 FQNNGV. V dropped 6 bases and J dropped 0; count of bases not matched to a gene: 7. The CDR3 sequence is 16 residues long. The CDR3 loop is CASRSGLAGSTDTQYF. In DNA form, the CDR3 reads TGTGCCAGCAGATCGGGGCTAGCGGGGAGCACAGATACGCAGTATTTT.

This rearrangement joins TRBV5-1 to TRBJ2-7; tentative D call: TRBD1 (5 bases). This CDR3 spans 15 amino acids. Per the germline V gene, CDR1 is SGHRS and CDR2 is YFSETQ. V was pared by 0 bases and J by 1 base, with 11 bases between. CDR3: CASSLGAGRSYEQYF. The CDR3 bases are TGCGCCAGCAGCTTGGGCGCAGGGCGGTCCTACGAGCAGTACTTC.

By share, this clone counts as medium-sized. The chain combines TRBV28 with TRBJ1-5; tentatively, D is TRBD1 (5 bases). This CDR3 is 15 amino acids long. V gave up 5 bases and J gave up 4 bases, with 15 bases separating them. Germline-derived CDR1 and CDR2 are MDHEN and SYDVKM. DNA for the CDR3: TGTGCCAGCAGTCCCAGGGATGATATTAATCAGCCCCAGCATTTT. This codes for CASSPRDDINQPQHF.

The chain employs TRBV24-1 and TRBJ2-7; the D is unclear. V lost 2 bases and J lost 0, with 7 bases in between. CDR3 size: 14 residues. Per germline, CDR1 KGHDR and CDR2 SFDVKD. CDR3 DNA sequence: TGTGCCACCAGTGATTCCCTGGGCTCCTACGAGCAGTACTTC. It translates to CATSDSLGSYEQYF.

This clone was counted a few times. This chain links TRBV28 with TRBJ1-2; 11 nucleotides line up with TRBD1. The germline V gene encodes CDR1 MDHEN and CDR2 SYDVKM. There are 14 residues in the CDR3. Trimming took 3 bases from V and 8 from J; bases not matched to a gene: 5. CDR3 coding DNA: TGTGCCAGCAGTTTGGACAGGGGGCTGGGGGGCTACACCTTC. This encodes CASSLDRGLGGYTF.

J is TRBJ2-1 and V is TRBV6-1; 11 bases fit TRBD2. V trimming: 5 bases; J trimming: 7 bases; junction bases outside the gene matches: 10. The CDR3 contains 16 residues. Germline lookup yields CDR1 MNHNS and CDR2 SASEGT. This CDR3 is CASSLIRSGRGNEQFF. CDR3 DNA sequence: TGTGCCAGCAGTCTCATCCGTAGCGGGAGGGGAAATGAGCAGTTCTTC.

The chain uses TRBV27 and TRBJ2-1, with TRBD2 as a possible D gene (7 bases). Germline assignment: CDR1 MNHEY and CDR2 SMNVEV (reference sequence). CDR3 length equals 15 residues. V was pared by 5 bases and J by 9 bases, with 20 bases between. CDR3 sequence (DNA): TGTGCCAGCAGTCTCGGGGCGGGGGCGGAACGTGAGCAGTTCTTC. Its protein product is CASSLGAGAEREQFF.

A few counts support this clone. This chain uses TRBV6-2 or TRBV6-3 with TRBJ2-7; D might be TRBD1 or TRBD2, each matching 5 bases. Germline V gene sequence: CDR1 MNHEY, CDR2 SVGEGT. CDR3 length: 13 amino acids. Trimming shortened V by 5 bases and J by 2 bases, and 10 bases separated the two germline ends. The CDR3 region has the DNA TGTGCCAGCAGTCACGGGACGACCTACGAGCAGTACTTC. It codes for CASSHGTTYEQYF.

This chain connects TRBV6-2 or TRBV6-3 to TRBJ2-5; possibly TRBD1 for D (6 bases). Germline assignment: CDR1 MNHEY and CDR2 SVGEGT. The CDR3 consists of 16 residues. Trimming pared 0 bases from V and 5 bases from J, leaving 16 bases between. CDR3 sequence (DNA): TGTGCCAGCAGTTACTCGAACGCACAGGGCGGGGAGACCCAGTACTTC. Its protein is CASSYSNAQGGETQYF.

The sample holds a few counts of this clone. The chain has TRBV6-2 or TRBV6-3 and TRBJ1-2; D possibly corresponds to TRBD1 (5 bases). Trimming took off 5 bases at V and 8 bases at J, with 12 bases between the two ends. The germline gives CDR1 MNHEY, CDR2 SVGEGT. The CDR3 covers 12 residues. Here the CDR3 reads CASSPGIVGYTF. CDR3 in DNA: TGTGCCAGCAGTCCAGGGATAGTAGGCTACACCTTC.

This clone was recorded only once. The chain has TRBV20-1 and TRBJ1-2, with D unresolved. V lost 1 base, J lost 0 bases, and 6 bases lay in between. This CDR3 has 13 residues. The germline V gene has CDR1 DFQATT and CDR2 SNEGSKA (reference sequence). The CDR3 region has the DNA TGCAGTGCTAGAGGCCCGACTAACTATGGCTACACCTTC. It is translated as CSARGPTNYGYTF.

The table lists this clone with a few counts. This sequence joins TRBV12-3 or TRBV12-4 and TRBJ2-2; the D is unclear. Trimming stripped 3 bases from V and 2 bases from J, with 7 bases between. The CDR3 is 14 residues long. This CDR3 is CASSFRTNTGELFF. For the CDR3, the DNA is TGTGCCAGCAGTTTTAGGACCAACACCGGGGAGCTGTTTTTT.

This clone was picked up a small number of times. The rearrangement uses TRBV6-2 or TRBV6-3 and TRBJ2-2; 10 bases are shared with TRBD2. With V trimmed by 9 bases and J by 7 bases, 5 bases remained unmatched. Per the germline V gene, CDR1 is MNHEY and CDR2 is SVGEGT. The CDR3 spans 13 residues. The CDR3 nucleotides read TGTGCCAGTGAGGGACTAGCGTACGGGGAGCTGTTTTTT. Translated: CASEGLAYGELFF.

This clone occurred a few times. V gene TRBV2 combines with J gene TRBJ2-1, with D unclear. Trimming stripped 6 bases from V and 8 bases from J, with 8 bases between. Germline assignment: CDR1 SNHLY and CDR2 FYNNEI. This CDR3 is built from 11 residues. This CDR3 reads CASSQADEQFF. The CDR3, as DNA: TGTGCCAGCAGCCAAGCAGATGAGCAGTTCTTC.

The chain combines TRBV2 with TRBJ1-1; D call uncertain. Trimming took off 6 bases at V and 0 bases at J, with 8 bases between the two ends. Germline V gene data show CDR1 as SNHLY and CDR2 as FYNNEI. The CDR3 extends over 13 amino acids. CDR3 in DNA: TGTGCCAGCAGGCCGGGCCTGAACACTGAAGCTTTCTTT. The encoded protein is CASRPGLNTEAFF.

The genes are TRBV4-3 and TRBJ1-6; a possible D gene is TRBD1 (6 bases). With 0 bases removed from V and 4 bases from J, the gap between germline ends came to 10 bases. This CDR3 has 16 amino acids. Per germline, CDR1 LGHNA and CDR2 YSLEER. The CDR3 bases are TGCGCCAGCAGCCAAGATCAACAGGGTTATAATTCACCCCTCCACTTT. This gives the protein CASSQDQQGYNSPLHF.

In its sample, this clone was seen a few times. V and J are TRBV28 and TRBJ2-2, with 10 nucleotides matching TRBD2. The CDR3 has 14 residues. Unmatched junction bases numbered 0, after V lost 4 bases and J lost 4 bases. Germline loops: CDR1 MDHEN, CDR2 SYDVKM. CDR3 loop: CASSSSGSTGELFF. The CDR3 nucleotides are TGTGCCAGCAGTTCTAGCGGGAGCACCGGGGAGCTGTTTTTT.

This clone occurred a few times. The V call is TRBV6-4, the J call TRBJ2-2; TRBD1 might be the D (6 bases). The CDR3 extends over 14 amino acids. The V and J ends lost 5 bases and 3 bases respectively, with 10 bases between them. Germline CDR1 and CDR2: MRHNA and SNTAGT. Written as DNA, the CDR3 is TGTGCCAGCAGTCAACAGGGAGACACCGGGGAGCTGTTTTTT. As protein: CASSQQGDTGELFF.

This clone was observed a single time. The J gene is TRBJ2-1, the V gene TRBV11-2; the match to TRBD2 covers 15 bases. The V gene end was trimmed by 5 bases and the J gene end by 6 bases; junction bases not matched to a gene: 11. This CDR3 has 18 amino acids. The germline V gene has CDR1 SGHAT and CDR2 FQNNGV. The CDR3 sequence is CASSLPGLAGGMGNEQFF. As DNA, the CDR3 is TGTGCCAGCAGCCTTCCGGGACTAGCGGGAGGAATGGGCAATGAGCAGTTCTTC.

This clone was seen more than once but under ten times. The chain uses TRBV6-5 and TRBJ2-5; D unresolved. This CDR3 has 13 amino acids. Germline V lookup: CDR1 MNHEY, CDR2 SVGAGI. V gave up 2 bases and J gave up 5 bases, with 9 bases separating them. CDR3 sequence reads: CASSYQFAETQYF. The CDR3 DNA sequence: TGTGCCAGCAGTTACCAATTTGCTGAGACCCAGTACTTC.

This clone came up a few times. This chain's CDR3 is CASSSREYSPLHF. The CDR3 nucleotides are TGTGCCAGCAGTTCCCGCGAATATTCACCCCTCCACTTT. The chain links TRBV6-2 or TRBV6-3 to TRBJ1-6; D not certain. There are 13 residues in the CDR3. Germline values: CDR1 MNHEY, CDR2 SVGEGT. V dropped 4 bases and J dropped 8 bases, with 9 bases sitting between them.

This clone was seen only a few times. This chain uses TRBV12-3 or TRBV12-4 with TRBJ1-2, with D possibly being TRBD1 (5 bases). V dropped 3 bases and J dropped 6 bases, with 14 bases sitting between them. CDR3 length: 14 amino acids. The CDR3 region is CASSFGQGIDGYTF. In nucleotides, the CDR3 is TGTGCCAGCAGTTTCGGGCAGGGAATCGATGGCTACACCTTC.

The V and J genes are TRBV7-3 and TRBJ1-2, with D tentatively TRBD1 (6 bases). This CDR3 has 13 amino acids. The germline V gene has CDR1 SGHTA and CDR2 FQGTGA. Trimming cost V 5 bases and J 6 bases, with 13 bases left between them. CDR3 residues: CASSLTGMDGYTF. CDR3 DNA: TGTGCCAGCAGCCTTACAGGGATGGATGGCTACACCTTC.

This clone appeared many times. V usage is TRBV7-8 and J usage is TRBJ2-1; D is possibly TRBD1 or TRBD2 (6 bases each). The CDR3 runs to 15 residues. V was clipped by 4 bases and J by 7 bases, with 17 bases between them. Germline lookup yields CDR1 SGHVS and CDR2 FQNEAQ. The CDR3 DNA is TGTGCCAGCAGCTCGGCAGGGGTCCGGGGGAATGAGCAGTTCTTC. It yields the protein CASSSAGVRGNEQFF.